Below are 17 T cell receptor beta chains sequenced from a single sample in a study of lung T cells in sarcoidosis with Löfgren's syndrome. Each CDR3 protein is one row after TCRdb ran MiXCR on the reads. The sample has around 60,000 distinct CDR3 sequences; 21% are singletons. The sequenced material came from CD4+ T cells from PBMCs. All receptors come from a human donor with sarcoidosis (Löfgren's syndrome or another form), or a control subject (not recorded which).

With respect to this clonotype: Its ends do not fully match the called genes, so a read error is possible. The V gene is TRBV27, the J gene TRBJ1-6, with D unclear. There are 14 residues in the CDR3. Germline V gene lookup returns CDR1 MNHEY and CDR2 SMNVEV (reference sequence). The CDR3 is CASSLWMRNPPLHF. The CDR3 DNA reads TGCGCCAGCAGTTTATGGATGAGGAATCCACCCCTCCACTTT.

The table lists this clonotype with a few counts. The gene calls are TRBV12-3 or TRBV12-4 and TRBJ1-6; TRBD1 matches 8 bases. The CDR3 is 16 residues long. The junction had 7 bases not matched to a gene; V was cut back by 4 bases and J by 5 bases. CDR3 DNA sequence: TGTGCCAGCAGTTCATATTGGACAGGGAATAATTCACCCCTCCACTTT. Encoded protein: CASSSYWTGNNSPLHF.

For this clonotype: This may be a read error, as it is one base from a much larger clone. The chain employs TRBV28 and TRBJ1-5; a weak D match, TRBD1 (6 bases). CDR1 is MDHEN and CDR2 is SYDVKM in the germline V gene. There are 17 residues in the CDR3. CDR3 amino acids: CAGSSGQSGYSNQPQHF. In DNA, the CDR3 is TGTGCCGGCAGTTCCGGACAGAGTGGGTATAGCAATCAGCCCCAGCATTTT.

This clonotype was found a few times. This rearrangement joins TRBV20-1 to TRBJ1-5; D might be TRBD1 (5 bases). Germline CDR1 reads DFQATT; CDR2 reads SNEGSKA (reference sequence). The CDR3 covers 17 residues. The V end lost 0 bases, the J end lost 4 bases, and 19 bases lay between the germline ends. CDR3 amino acids: CSARDRIQGGRNQPQHF. The CDR3 DNA is TGCAGTGCTAGAGACCGAATTCAGGGTGGAAGAAATCAGCCCCAGCATTTT.

There are many counts of this clonotype. The chain uses TRBV27 and TRBJ1-5, with 7 bases lining up with TRBD1. Germline CDR1 is MNHEY and CDR2 is SMNVEV (reference sequence). The CDR3 is 16 residues long. V was clipped by 5 bases and J by 3 bases; unmatched bases: 10. The CDR3 coding sequence is TGTGCCAGCAGTCCCTATATACAGGGGTACAATCAGCCCCAGCATTTT. It is translated as CASSPYIQGYNQPQHF.

This sequence joins TRBV4-2 and TRBJ2-2; D is uncertain. V gave up 5 bases and J gave up 1 base, with 11 bases separating them. CDR3 length: 15 amino acids. Germline V gene data show CDR1 as LGHNA and CDR2 as YNFKEQ. CDR3 region: CASSSRGLNTGELFF. The CDR3 region has the DNA TGTGCCAGCAGCTCACGTGGCCTGAACACCGGGGAGCTGTTTTTT.

This clonotype was found many times. The chain recombines TRBV15 with TRBJ1-5, with D uncertain. Germline CDR1 and CDR2: LNHNV and YYDKDF (reference sequence). There are 15 residues in the CDR3. Trimming shortened V by 5 bases and J by 4 bases, and 15 bases separated the two germline ends. As DNA, the CDR3 is TGTGCCACCAGCGTCTCGTTAAGGGATAATCAGCCCCAGCATTTT. The encoded protein is CATSVSLRDNQPQHF.

This clonotype was picked up a small number of times. The chain uses TRBV4-3 and TRBJ2-1; D is perhaps TRBD1 (6 bases). This CDR3 region has 13 residues. Per germline, CDR1 LGHNA and CDR2 YSLEER. Trimming took 8 bases from V and 8 from J, leaving 16 bases between them. The CDR3 nucleotides are TGCGCCAGCGCGCACCTAAAGGGGGATGAGCAGTTCTTC. It encodes CASAHLKGDEQFF.

As for this clonotype: A much larger clonotype is one base distant, so this may be a read error. CDR3 protein: CAASRGLETQYF. The CDR3 DNA sequence: TGTGCCGCCAGCAGAGGGTTGGAGACCCAGTACTTC. The chain joins TRBV15 to TRBJ2-5, with D possibly TRBD2 on 5 matching bases. The germline gives CDR1 LNHNV, CDR2 YYDKDF (reference sequence). The CDR3 loop spans 12 amino acids.

This clonotype appeared many times. The V gene is TRBV20-1, the J gene TRBJ1-1, with unresolved D. Germline CDR1 DFQATT, CDR2 SNEGSKA (reference sequence). The CDR3 runs 13 residues. V lost 0 bases and J 5 bases, leaving 10 bases between the germline ends. As DNA, the CDR3 is TGCAGTGCTAGAGAAGGGTTGCGGACTGAAGCTTTCTTT. Protein: CSAREGLRTEAFF.

This clonotype was observed many times. The chain employs TRBV27 and TRBJ1-5; D is perhaps TRBD1 (5 bases). The CDR3 is made up of 15 amino acids. Trimming pared 1 base from V and 0 bases from J, leaving 7 bases between. Per the germline V gene, CDR1 is MNHEY and CDR2 is SMNVEV (reference sequence). CDR3 coding DNA: TGTGCCAGCAGTTTATTGGGGGATAGCAATCAGCCCCAGCATTTT. This codes for CASSLLGDSNQPQHF.

With regard to this clonotype: This clone may be a read error of a much larger clone one base away. The DNA for the CDR3 is TGTGCCAGCAGTTTATTGGATGATCAGTTCTTC. It yields the protein CASSLLDDQFF. This rearrangement joins TRBV6-1 to TRBJ2-1; D is unclear. The CDR3 sequence is 11 residues long. Germline values: CDR1 MNHNS, CDR2 SASEGT.

The V gene is TRBV11-2, the J gene TRBJ2-7; 7 nucleotides align to TRBD1. From germline, CDR1 is SGHAT and CDR2 FQNNGV. The V gene end was trimmed by 5 bases and the J gene end by 7 bases; junction bases not matched to a gene: 14. The CDR3 sequence is 15 residues long. CDR3 bases: TGTGCCAGCAGCCCCCTTATTAGACAGGGATTGGAGCAGTACGTC. Protein product: CASSPLIRQGLEQYV.

This clonotype has a count of ten or more. The V and J genes are TRBV20-1 and TRBJ1-6; 9 bases fit TRBD1. V dropped 5 bases and J dropped 9; count of bases not matched to a gene: 5. Germline lookup yields CDR1 DFQATT and CDR2 SNEGSKA (reference sequence). The length of the CDR3 is 13 residues. The CDR3 sequence: CSAFTGGPSPLHF. The CDR3 nucleotides are TGCAGTGCTTTTACAGGGGGCCCTTCACCCCTCCACTTT.

As for this clonotype: A much larger clone is a single base away; this may be a read error. This rearrangement joins TRBV27 to TRBJ2-2; D is unclear. Germline values: CDR1 MNHEY, CDR2 SMNVEV (reference sequence). V lost 6 bases and J 3 bases, leaving 5 bases between the germline ends. The CDR3 has 12 amino acids. CDR3: CASSRDTGELFF. CDR3 nucleotides: TGTGCCAGCAGCCGGGACACCGGGGAGCTGTTTTTT.

This clonotype was counted ten times or more. The chain combines TRBV4-1 with TRBJ2-3; D gene ambiguous. V was cut by 0 bases and J by 3 bases, with 4 bases left in between. The germline CDR1 and CDR2 sequences are MGHRA and YSYEKL. This CDR3 has 13 residues. The CDR3 bases are TGCGCCAGCAGCCAAGAAGGGACAGATACGCAGTATTTT. Amino acids: CASSQEGTDTQYF.

This clonotype was seen ten or more times. The chain uses TRBV18 and TRBJ2-3; D is tentatively TRBD1 or TRBD2 (5 bases each). With 3 bases removed from V and 4 bases from J, the gap between germline ends came to 11 bases. The CDR3 runs 14 residues. The V gene's germline CDR1 is KGHSH and CDR2 LQKENI. The CDR3, as DNA: TGTGCCAGCTCACCGGTTCAGGGAGCAGATACGCAGTATTTT. It is translated as CASSPVQGADTQYF. Full variable domain (remainder filled in from reference TRBV18 and TRBJ2-3): NAGVMQNPRHLVRRRGQEARLRCSPMKGHSHVYWYRQLPEEGLKFMVYLQKENIIDESGMPKERFSAEFPKEGPSILRIQQVVRGDSAAYFCASSPVQGADTQYFGPGTRLTVL.